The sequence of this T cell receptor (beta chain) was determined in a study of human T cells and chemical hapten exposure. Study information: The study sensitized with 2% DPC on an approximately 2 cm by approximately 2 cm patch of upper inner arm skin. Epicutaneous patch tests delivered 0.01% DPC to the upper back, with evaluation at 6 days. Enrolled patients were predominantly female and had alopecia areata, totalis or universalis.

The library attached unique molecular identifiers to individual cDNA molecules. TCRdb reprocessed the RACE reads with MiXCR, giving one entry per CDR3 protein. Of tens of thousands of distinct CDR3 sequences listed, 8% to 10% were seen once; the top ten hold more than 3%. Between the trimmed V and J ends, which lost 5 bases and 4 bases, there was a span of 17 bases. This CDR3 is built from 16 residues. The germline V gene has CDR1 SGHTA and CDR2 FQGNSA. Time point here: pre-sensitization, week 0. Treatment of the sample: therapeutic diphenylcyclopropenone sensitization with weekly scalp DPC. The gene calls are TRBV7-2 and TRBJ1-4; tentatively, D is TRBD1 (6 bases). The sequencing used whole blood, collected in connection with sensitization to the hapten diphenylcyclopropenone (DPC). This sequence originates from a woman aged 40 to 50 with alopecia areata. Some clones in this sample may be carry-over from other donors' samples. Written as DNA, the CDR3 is TGTGCCAGCAGCACCCAGGGGACGGCCCATAATGAAAAACTGTTTTTT. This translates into CASSTQGTAHNEKLFF.